This TCR beta chain was profiled in a study of synovial regulatory T cells in juvenile arthritis. Study context: Roughly 6 patients were on methotrexate and three were untreated.

Median age approximately 10 years (about 2.2-22.9); median disease duration approximately 7 years (0.2-19.1). Frequency places this clone as medium-sized. Its antigen remains unidentified. The protocol was immunoSEQ multiplex PCR, while the TCRdb copy is restricted to in-frame clones and leaves out a portion. This sample's clone table lists roughly 8,000 clones. Germline values: CDR1 SGHVS, CDR2 FQNEAQ. The CDR3 covers 14 residues. No DNA sequence was recorded. Findings and limits, study-wide: Synovial Teff and blood CPL repertoires partially overlapped with iaTreg TCR repertoires, which were largely patient-private. iaTreg cells shared more CDR3 sequences with synovial Tregs than other blood Tregs did.

The chain employs TRBV7-8 and TRBJ2-1; as DNA is missing, the TRBD2 call by TCRdb cannot be tested. The sample was Treg cells from blood. The subset is: remaining (HLA-DR-negative) circulating blood Treg cells. This receptor was taken from a donor between 2 and 35 years old with juvenile idiopathic arthritis. The CDR3 region is CASAWGGTYNEQFF.